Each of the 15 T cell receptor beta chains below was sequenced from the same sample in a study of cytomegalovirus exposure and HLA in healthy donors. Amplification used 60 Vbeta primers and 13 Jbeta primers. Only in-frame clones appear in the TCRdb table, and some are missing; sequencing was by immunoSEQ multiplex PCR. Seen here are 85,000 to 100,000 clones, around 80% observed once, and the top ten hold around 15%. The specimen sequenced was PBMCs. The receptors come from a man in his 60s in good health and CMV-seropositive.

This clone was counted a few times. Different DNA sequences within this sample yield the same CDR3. The DNA of the CDR3 is TGCGCCAGCTCTCCAGGGGATAGTTACAATGAGCAGTTCTTC. Its translation is CASSPGDSYNEQFF. The chain employs TRBV5-1 and TRBJ2-1; perhaps TRBD1 as D (6 bases). This CDR3 region has 14 residues. The ends were cut back, 7 bases at V and 4 bases at J, with 15 bases in the middle. Germline V CDR1 and CDR2: SGHRS, YFSETQ.

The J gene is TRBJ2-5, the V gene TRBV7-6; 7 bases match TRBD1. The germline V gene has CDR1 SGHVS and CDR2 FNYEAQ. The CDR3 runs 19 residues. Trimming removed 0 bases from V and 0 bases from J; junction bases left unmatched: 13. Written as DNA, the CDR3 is TGTGCCAGCAGCTTAGCGCTAAGGGGGACCAGGGGGTACCAAGAGACCCAGTACTTC. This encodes CASSLALRGTRGYQETQYF.

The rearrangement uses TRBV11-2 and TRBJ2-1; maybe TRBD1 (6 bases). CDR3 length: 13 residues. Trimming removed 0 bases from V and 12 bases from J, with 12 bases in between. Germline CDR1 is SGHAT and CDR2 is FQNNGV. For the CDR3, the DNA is TGTGCCAGCAGCTTAGACCCAAGGGGGACGCAGTTCTTC. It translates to CASSLDPRGTQFF.

CDR3 sequence reads: CASSRSGGANYGYTF. CDR3 coding DNA: TGTGCCAGCTCCCGCTCAGGAGGAGCTAACTATGGCTACACCTTC. The gene calls are TRBV2 and TRBJ1-2; D ambiguous. This CDR3 region has 15 residues. V was pared by 8 bases and J by 0 bases, with 16 bases between. Germline V gene data show CDR1 as SNHLY and CDR2 as FYNNEI. Complete variable domain (other parts from reference TRBV2 and TRBJ1-2): EPEVTQTPSHQVTQMGQEVILRCVPISNHLYFYWYRQILGQKVEFLVSFYNNEISEKSEIFDDQFSVERPDGSNFTLKIRSTKLEDSAMYFCASSRSGGANYGYTFGSGTRLTVV.

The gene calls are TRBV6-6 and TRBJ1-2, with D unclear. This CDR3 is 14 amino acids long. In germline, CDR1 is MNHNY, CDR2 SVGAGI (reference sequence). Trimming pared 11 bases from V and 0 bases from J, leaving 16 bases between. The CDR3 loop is CAAAGSSSNYGYTF. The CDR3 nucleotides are TGTGCCGCAGCGGGGAGCAGCTCTAACTATGGCTACACCTTC.

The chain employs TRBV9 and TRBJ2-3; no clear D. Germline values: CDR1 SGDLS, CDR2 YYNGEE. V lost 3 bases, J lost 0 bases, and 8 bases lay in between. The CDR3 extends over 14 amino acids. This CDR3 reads CASSGGMSTDTQYF. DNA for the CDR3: TGTGCCAGCAGCGGAGGAATGAGCACAGATACGCAGTATTTT.

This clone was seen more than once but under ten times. CDR3 nucleotides: TGTGCCATCACCACAGGAATGGAAGGCTACACCTTC. Translation: CAITTGMEGYTF. This chain uses TRBV10-3 with TRBJ1-2; a possible D gene is TRBD1 (5 bases). The CDR3 consists of 12 residues. The germline V and J ends were trimmed by 7 bases and 8 bases, with 14 bases remaining between them. Germline CDR1 ENHRY, CDR2 SYGVKD.

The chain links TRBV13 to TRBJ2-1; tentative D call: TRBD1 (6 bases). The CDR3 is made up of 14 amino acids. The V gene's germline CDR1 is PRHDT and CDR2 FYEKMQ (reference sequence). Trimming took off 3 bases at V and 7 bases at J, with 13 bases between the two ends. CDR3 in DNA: TGTGCCAGCAGCTTCCAGGGGAAGGTAAATGAGCAGTTCTTC. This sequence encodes CASSFQGKVNEQFF.

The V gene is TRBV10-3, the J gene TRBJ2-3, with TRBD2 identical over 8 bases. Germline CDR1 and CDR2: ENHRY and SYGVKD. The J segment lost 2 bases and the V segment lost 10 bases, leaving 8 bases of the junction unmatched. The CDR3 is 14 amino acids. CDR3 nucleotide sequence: TGTGCCACCGGAAGCGGGGGATCCACAGATACGCAGTATTTT. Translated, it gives CATGSGGSTDTQYF.

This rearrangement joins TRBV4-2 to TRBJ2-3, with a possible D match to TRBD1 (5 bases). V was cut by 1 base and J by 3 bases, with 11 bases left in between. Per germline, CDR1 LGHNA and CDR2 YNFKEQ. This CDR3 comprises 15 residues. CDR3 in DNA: TGTGCCAGCAGCCAAGTGAAAGGGGCAACAGATACGCAGTATTTT. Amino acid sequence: CASSQVKGATDTQYF.

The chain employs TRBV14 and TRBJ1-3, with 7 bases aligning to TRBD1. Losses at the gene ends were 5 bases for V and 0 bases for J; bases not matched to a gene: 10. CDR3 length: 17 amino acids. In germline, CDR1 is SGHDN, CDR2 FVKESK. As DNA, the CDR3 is TGTGCCAGCAGCTATTCCACCGGGACAGCCTCTGGAAACACCATATATTTT. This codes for CASSYSTGTASGNTIYF.

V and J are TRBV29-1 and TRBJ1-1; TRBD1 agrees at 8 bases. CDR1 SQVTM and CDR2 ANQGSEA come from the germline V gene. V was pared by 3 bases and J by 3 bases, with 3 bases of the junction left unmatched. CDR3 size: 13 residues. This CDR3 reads CSVDRGRYTEAFF. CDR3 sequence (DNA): TGCAGCGTTGACAGGGGGCGTTACACTGAAGCTTTCTTT.

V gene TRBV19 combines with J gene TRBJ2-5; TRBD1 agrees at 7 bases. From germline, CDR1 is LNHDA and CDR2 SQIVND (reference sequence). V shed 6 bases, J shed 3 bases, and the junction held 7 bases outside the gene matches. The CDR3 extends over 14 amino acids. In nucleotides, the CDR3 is TGTGCCAGTAGCAACCGGGACAGAGAAGAGACCCAGTACTTC. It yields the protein CASSNRDREETQYF.

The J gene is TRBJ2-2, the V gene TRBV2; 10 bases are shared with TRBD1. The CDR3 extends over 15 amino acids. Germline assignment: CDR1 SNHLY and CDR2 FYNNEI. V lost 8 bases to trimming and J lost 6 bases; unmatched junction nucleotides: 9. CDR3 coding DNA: TGTGCCAGCGGGGGACAGGGGAGATTAGCCGGGGAGCTGTTTTTT. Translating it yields CASGGQGRLAGELFF.

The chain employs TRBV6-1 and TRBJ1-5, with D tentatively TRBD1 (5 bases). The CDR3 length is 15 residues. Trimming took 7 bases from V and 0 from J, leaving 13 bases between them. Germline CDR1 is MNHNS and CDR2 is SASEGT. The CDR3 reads CASKKEGLSNQPQHF. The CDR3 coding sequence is TGTGCCAGCAAGAAGGAGGGACTTAGCAATCAGCCCCAGCATTTT.